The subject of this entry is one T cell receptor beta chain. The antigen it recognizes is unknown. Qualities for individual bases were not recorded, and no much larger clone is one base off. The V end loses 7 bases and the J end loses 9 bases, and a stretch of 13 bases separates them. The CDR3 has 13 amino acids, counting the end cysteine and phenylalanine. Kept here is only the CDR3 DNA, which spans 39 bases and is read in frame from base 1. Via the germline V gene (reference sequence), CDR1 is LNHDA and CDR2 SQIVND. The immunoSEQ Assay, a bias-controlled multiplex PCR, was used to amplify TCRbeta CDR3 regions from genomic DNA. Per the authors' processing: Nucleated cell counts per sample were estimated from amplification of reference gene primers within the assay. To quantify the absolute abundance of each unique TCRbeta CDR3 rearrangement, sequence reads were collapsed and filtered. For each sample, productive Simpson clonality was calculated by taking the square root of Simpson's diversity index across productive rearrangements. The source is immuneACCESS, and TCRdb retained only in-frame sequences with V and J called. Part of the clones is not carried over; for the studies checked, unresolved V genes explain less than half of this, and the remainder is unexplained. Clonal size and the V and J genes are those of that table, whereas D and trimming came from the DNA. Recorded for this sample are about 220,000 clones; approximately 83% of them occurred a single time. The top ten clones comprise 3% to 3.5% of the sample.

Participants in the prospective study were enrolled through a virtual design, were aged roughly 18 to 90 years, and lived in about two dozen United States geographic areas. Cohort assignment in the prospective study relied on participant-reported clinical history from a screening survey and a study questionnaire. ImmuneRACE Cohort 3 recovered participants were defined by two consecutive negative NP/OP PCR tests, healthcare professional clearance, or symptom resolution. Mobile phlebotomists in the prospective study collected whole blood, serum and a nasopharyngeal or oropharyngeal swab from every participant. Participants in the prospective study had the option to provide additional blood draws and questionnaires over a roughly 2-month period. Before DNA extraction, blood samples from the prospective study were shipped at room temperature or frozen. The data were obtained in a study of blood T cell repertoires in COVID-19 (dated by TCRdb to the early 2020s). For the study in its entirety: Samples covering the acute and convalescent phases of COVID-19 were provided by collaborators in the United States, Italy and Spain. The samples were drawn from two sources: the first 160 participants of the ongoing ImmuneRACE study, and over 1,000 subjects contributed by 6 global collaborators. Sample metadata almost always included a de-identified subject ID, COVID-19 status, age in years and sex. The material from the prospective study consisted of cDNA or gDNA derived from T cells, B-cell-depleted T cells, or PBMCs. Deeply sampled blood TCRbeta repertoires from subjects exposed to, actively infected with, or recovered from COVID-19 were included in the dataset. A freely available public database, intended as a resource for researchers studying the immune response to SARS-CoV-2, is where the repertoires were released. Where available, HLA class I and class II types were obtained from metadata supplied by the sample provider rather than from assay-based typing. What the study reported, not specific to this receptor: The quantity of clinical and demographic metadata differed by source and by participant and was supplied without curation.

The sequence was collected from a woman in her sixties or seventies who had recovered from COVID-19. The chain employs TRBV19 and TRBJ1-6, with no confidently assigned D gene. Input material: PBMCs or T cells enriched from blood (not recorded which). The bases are TGTGCCAGTATCGGAGATATCGGTTCACCCCTCCACTTT. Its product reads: CASIGDIGSPLHF.